This T cell receptor beta chain was observed in a study of blood T cell repertoires in COVID-19. Study-level information: The study drew acute and convalescent COVID-19 samples from the United States, Italy and Spain. T cells, B-cell-depleted T cells, or PBMCs supplied cDNA or gDNA.

In the original workflow: Reference gene primer amplification in the assay estimated nucleated cell counts. Only in-frame clones appear in the TCRdb table, and some are missing; sequencing was by immunoSEQ multiplex PCR. V and J calls and clone size are those listed in that table; D and trimming were worked out from the DNA. Counted here are about 150,000 clones, over 70% occurring once; the ten biggest clones make up about two fifths. The CDR3 covers 15 residues. The V and J ends lost 2 bases and 1 base, in that order; junction bases with no gene match: 5. Germline CDR1 and CDR2: MNHNY and SVGAGI (reference sequence).

What was sequenced was peripheral blood. The V and J genes are TRBV6-6 and TRBJ2-7, with 7 bases aligning to TRBD1. This clonotype was obtained from a human donor in a cohort sampled during active COVID-19. This CDR3 is CASSYIGTASYEQYF. The CDR3 nucleotides are TGTGCCAGCAGTTACATTGGGACAGCATCCTACGAGCAGTACTTC.